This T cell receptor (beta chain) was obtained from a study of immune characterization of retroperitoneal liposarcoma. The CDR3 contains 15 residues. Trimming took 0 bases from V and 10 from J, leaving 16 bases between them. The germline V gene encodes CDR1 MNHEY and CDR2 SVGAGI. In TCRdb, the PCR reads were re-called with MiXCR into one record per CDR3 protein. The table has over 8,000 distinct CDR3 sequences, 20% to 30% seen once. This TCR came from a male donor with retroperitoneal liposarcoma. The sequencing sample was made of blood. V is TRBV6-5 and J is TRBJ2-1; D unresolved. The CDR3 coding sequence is TGTGCCAGCAGTTACTCGAGGCAAGGTGGAGACGAGCAGTTCTTC. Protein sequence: CASSYSRQGGDEQFF.